This section outlines one TCR beta chain sequence together with its context. This entry comes from a study of blood T cell repertoires in COVID-19. For the study at large: Sources were T cells, B-cell-depleted T cells, or PBMCs; the material itself was cDNA or gDNA.

This CDR3 comprises 14 residues. Germline V gives CDR1 SGHDT, CDR2 YYEEEE. Trimming stripped 2 bases from V and 1 base from J, with 9 bases between. Only in-frame clones appear in the TCRdb table, and some are missing; sequencing was by immunoSEQ multiplex PCR. Of about 190,000 clones in the sample, around 79% are singletons; the top ten hold around 12%. Sequenced material: peripheral blood. This chain links TRBV5-6 with TRBJ1-1; D gene uncertain. The clonotype was recovered from a woman in her forties or fifties with acute or convalescent COVID-19. CDR3 nucleotide sequence: TGTGCCAGCAGCTTTTCGGTAACGAACACTGAAGCTTTCTTT. This codes for CASSFSVTNTEAFF.